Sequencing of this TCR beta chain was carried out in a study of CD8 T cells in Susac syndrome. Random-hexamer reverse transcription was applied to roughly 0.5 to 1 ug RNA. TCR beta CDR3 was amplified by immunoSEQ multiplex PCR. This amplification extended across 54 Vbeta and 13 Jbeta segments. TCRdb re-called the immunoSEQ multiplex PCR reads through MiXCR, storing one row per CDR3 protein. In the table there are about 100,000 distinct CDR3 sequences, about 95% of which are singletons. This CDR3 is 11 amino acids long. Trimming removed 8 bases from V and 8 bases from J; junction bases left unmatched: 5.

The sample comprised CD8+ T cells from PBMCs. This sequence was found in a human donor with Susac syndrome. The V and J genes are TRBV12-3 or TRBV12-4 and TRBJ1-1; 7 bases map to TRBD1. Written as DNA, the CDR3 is TGTGCCAGCGGCGGGACAGCCGAAGCTTTCTTT. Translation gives CASGGTAEAFF.